This T cell receptor beta chain was sequenced for a study of T cells expressing NK-cell markers. As for the study in general: One of eight sequenced donors was HCMV-seronegative; the other seven were seropositive. Study conclusions and caveats: In four donors, these clonotypes also led the CD3+CD56-NKG2C+ fraction.

As to this clonotype: Its target is not known.

With the 5' RACE reads reprocessed, TCRdb shows one record per CDR3 protein and no DNA. In all, the sample yields hundreds of thousands of distinct CDR3 sequences. What was sequenced was blood T cells: a sorted CD56 or NKG2C T cell subset, CD4+ or CD8+ T cells, or bulk PBMC T cells (not recorded which). The TCR was taken from a woman aged 18-69 years in good health.

The CDR3 here is CASSLGHQETQYF. V is TRBV12-3 or TRBV12-4 and J is TRBJ2-5. The CDR3 runs to 13 residues.